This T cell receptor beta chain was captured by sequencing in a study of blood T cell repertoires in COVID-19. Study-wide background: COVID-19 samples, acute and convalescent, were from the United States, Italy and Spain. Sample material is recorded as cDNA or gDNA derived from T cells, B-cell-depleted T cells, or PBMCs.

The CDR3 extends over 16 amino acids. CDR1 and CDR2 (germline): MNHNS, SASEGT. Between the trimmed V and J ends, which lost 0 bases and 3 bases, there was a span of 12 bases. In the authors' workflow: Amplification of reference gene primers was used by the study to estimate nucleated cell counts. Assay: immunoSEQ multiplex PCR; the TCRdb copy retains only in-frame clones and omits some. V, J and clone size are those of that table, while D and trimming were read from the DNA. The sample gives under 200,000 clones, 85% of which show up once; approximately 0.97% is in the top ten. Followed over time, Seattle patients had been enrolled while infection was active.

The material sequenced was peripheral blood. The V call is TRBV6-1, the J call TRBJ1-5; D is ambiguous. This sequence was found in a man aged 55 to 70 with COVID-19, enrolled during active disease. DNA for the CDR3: TGTGCCAGCAGTGAAGCGCTAACTGTTTACAATCAGCCCCAGCATTTT. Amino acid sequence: CASSEALTVYNQPQHF.